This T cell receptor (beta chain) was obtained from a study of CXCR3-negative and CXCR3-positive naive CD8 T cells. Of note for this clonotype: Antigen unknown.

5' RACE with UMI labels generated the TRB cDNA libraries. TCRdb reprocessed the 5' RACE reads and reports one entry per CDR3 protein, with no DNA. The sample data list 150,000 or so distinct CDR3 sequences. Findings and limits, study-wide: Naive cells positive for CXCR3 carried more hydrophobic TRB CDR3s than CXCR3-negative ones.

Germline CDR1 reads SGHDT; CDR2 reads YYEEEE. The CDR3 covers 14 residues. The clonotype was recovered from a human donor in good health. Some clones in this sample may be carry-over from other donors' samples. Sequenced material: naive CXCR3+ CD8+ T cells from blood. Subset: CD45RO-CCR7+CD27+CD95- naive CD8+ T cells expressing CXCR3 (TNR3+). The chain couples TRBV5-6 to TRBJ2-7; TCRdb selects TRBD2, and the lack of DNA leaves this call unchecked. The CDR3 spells CASSFPGTTYEQYF. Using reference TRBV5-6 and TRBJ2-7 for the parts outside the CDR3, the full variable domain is DAGVTQSPTHLIKTRGQQVTLRCSPKSGHDTVSWYQQALGQGPQFIFQYYEEEERQRGNFPDRFSGHQFPNYSSELNVNALLLGDSALYLCASSFPGTTYEQYFGPGTRLTVT.